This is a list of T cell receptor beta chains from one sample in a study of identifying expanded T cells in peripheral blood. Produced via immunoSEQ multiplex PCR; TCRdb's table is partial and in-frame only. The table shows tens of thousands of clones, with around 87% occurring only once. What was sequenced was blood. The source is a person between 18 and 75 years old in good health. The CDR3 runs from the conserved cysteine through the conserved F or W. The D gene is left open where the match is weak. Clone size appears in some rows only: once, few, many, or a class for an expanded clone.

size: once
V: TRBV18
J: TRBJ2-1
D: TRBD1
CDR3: CASSPGPGTGGGGSYNEQFF
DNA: TGTGCCAGCTCACCCGGACCCGGGACAGGGGGCGGGGGGTCCTACAATGAGCAGTTCTTC

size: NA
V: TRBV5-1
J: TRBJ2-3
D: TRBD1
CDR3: CASSWTGGQTDTQYF
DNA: TGCGCCAGCAGCTGGACAGGGGGCCAGACAGATACGCAGTATTTT

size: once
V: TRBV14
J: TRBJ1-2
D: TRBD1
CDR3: CASSQRTGGLTNYGYTF
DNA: TGTGCCAGCAGCCAACGGACAGGAGGACTTACTAACTATGGCTACACCTTC

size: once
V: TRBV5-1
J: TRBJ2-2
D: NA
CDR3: CASSPYASTNTGELFF
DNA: TGCGCCAGCAGCCCATATGCGTCGACGAACACCGGGGAGCTGTTTTTT

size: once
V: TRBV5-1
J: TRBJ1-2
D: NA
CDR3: CASSLGTSENYGYTF
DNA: TGCGCCAGCAGCCTCGGGACATCGGAGAACTATGGCTACACCTTC

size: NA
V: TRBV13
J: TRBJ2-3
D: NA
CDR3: CASSLPKRTDTQYF
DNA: TGTGCCAGCAGCTTACCCAAGCGCACAGATACGCAGTATTTT

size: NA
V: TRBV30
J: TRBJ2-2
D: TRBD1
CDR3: CAWSPGGENGELFF
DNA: TGTGCCTGGAGCCCAGGGGGCGAGAACGGGGAGCTGTTTTTT

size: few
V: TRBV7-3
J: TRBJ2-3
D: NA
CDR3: CASSVGRGSTDTQYF
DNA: TGTGCCAGCAGTGTGGGGCGGGGAAGCACAGATACGCAGTATTTT

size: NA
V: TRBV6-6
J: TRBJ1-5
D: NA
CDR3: CASSYSVGSAQPQHF
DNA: TGTGCCAGCAGTTACTCAGTAGGGTCTGCTCAGCCCCAGCATTTT

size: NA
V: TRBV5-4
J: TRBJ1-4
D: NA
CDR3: CAIRDVNEKLFF
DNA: TGTGCCATCAGGGACGTTAATGAAAAACTGTTTTTT

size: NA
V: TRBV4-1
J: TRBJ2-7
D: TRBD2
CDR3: CASSQVAGANSYEQYF
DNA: TGCGCCAGCAGCCAAGTAGCGGGAGCCAACTCCTACGAGCAGTACTTC

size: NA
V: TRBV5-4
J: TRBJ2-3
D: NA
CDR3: CASSASSTDTQYF
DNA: TGTGCCAGCAGCGCGTCTAGCACAGATACGCAGTATTTT

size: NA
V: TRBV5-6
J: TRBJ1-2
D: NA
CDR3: CASSRTAAHGYTF
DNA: TGTGCCAGCAGCAGGACGGCTGCCCATGGCTACACCTTC

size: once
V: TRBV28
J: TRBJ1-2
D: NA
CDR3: CASGIAQYGYTF
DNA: TGTGCCAGCGGTATTGCTCAGTATGGCTACACCTTC

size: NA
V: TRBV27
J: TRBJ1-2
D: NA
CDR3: CASSLSPGHYGYTF
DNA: TGTGCCAGCAGTTTATCGCCAGGCCACTATGGCTACACCTTC

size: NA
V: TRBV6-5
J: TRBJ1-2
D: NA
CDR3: CASSSLPGLDYGYTF
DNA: TGTGCCAGCAGTTCCTTACCGGGGCTTGACTATGGCTACACCTTC

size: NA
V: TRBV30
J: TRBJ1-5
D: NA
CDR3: CAWSRRINQPQHF
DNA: TGTGCCTGGAGCCGCAGAATTAATCAGCCCCAGCATTTT

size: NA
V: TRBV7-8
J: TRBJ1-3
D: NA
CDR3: CASSLGLLGNTIYF
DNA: TGTGCCAGCAGCCTAGGGCTGTTAGGAAACACCATATATTTT

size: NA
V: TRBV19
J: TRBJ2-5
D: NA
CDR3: CASSIREQETQYF
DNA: TGTGCCAGTAGTATAAGGGAACAAGAGACCCAGTACTTC

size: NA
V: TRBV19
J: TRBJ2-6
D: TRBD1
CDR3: CASRSTGAISGANVLTF
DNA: TGTGCCAGTAGATCGACAGGGGCCATCTCTGGGGCCAACGTCCTGACTTTC

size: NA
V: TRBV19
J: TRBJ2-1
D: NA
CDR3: CASSPGTGSYNEQFF
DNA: TGTGCCAGTAGTCCAGGGACGGGCTCCTACAATGAGCAGTTCTTC

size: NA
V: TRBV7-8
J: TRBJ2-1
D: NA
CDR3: CASSLQPSYRWGNEQFF
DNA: TGTGCCAGCAGCTTACAGCCTAGCTACCGGTGGGGCAATGAGCAGTTCTTC

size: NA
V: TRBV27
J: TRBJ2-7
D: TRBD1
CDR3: CASSLSFGQGHEQYF
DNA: TGTGCCAGCAGTTTATCCTTCGGACAGGGTCACGAGCAGTACTTC

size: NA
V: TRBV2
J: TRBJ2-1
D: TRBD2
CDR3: CASSEERGTRVQFF
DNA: TGTGCCAGCAGTGAAGAGCGGGGTACTAGGGTCCAGTTCTTC

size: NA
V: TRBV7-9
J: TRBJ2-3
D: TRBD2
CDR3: CASSLVAGGQGSTDTQYF
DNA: TGTGCCAGCAGCTTAGTAGCGGGGGGGCAAGGTAGCACAGATACGCAGTATTTT

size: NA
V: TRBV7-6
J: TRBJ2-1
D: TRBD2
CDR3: CASSLVSGSGEQFF
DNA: TGTGCCAGCAGCTTAGTTAGCGGGAGTGGTGAGCAGTTCTTC

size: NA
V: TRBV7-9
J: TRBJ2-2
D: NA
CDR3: CASSLQAAAIGELFF
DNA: TGTGCCAGCAGCTTACAGGCGGCCGCCATCGGGGAGCTGTTTTTT

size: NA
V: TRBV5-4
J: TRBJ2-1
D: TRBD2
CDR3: CASSQTSGRAILYNEQFF
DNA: TGTGCCAGCAGCCAGACTAGCGGGAGGGCCATACTATACAATGAGCAGTTCTTC

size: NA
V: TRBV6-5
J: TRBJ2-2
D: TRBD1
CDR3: CASSSTGQGSTGELFF
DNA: TGTGCCAGCAGTTCGACGGGACAGGGAAGCACCGGGGAGCTGTTTTTT

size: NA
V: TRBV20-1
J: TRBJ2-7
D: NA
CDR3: CSAGTGEQYF
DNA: TGCAGTGCAGGGACTGGCGAGCAGTACTTC

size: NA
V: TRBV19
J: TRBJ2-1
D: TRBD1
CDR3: CASSALGTGGNNEQFF
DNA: TGTGCCAGTAGCGCCCTTGGGACAGGGGGGAACAATGAGCAGTTCTTC

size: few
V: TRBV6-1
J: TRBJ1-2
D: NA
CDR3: CASSERGGGYTF
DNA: TGTGCCAGCAGTGAAAGGGGGGGTGGCTACACCTTC

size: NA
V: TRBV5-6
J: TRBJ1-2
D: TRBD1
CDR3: CASSLGTGYGYTF
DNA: TGTGCCAGCAGCTTAGGGACAGGTTATGGCTACACCTTC

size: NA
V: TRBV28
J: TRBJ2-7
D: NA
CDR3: CASSLDPPDYYEQYF
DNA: TGTGCCAGCAGTTTAGATCCCCCTGACTACTACGAGCAGTACTTC

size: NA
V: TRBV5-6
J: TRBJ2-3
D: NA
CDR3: CASSLEGGDTQYF
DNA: TGTGCCAGCAGCTTGGAAGGAGGGGATACGCAGTATTTT

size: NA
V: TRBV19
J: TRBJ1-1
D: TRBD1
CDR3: CASEKGTGRETEAFF
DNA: TGTGCCAGTGAAAAGGGGACAGGGAGAGAAACTGAAGCTTTCTTT

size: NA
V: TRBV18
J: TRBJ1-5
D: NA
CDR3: CASSRDGNNQPQHF
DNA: TGTGCCAGCTCGCGGGACGGGAACAATCAGCCCCAGCATTTT